This entry lists 28 T cell receptor beta chains sequenced from one sample in a study of cytomegalovirus exposure and HLA in healthy donors. The PCR had 60 Vbeta and 13 Jbeta primers. The protocol was immunoSEQ multiplex PCR, while the TCRdb copy is restricted to in-frame clones and leaves out a portion. The sample table includes approximately 110,000 clones. The sequencing input was PBMCs. The receptor set was obtained from a man aged 50 to 60 in good health and CMV-seronegative.

J is TRBJ2-1 and V is TRBV7-9, with a weak D call TRBD2 (7 bases). V was trimmed by 5 bases and J by 7 bases, leaving 21 bases between them. This CDR3 has 16 amino acids. CDR1 and CDR2 (germline): SEHNR, FQNEAQ (reference sequence). The CDR3 bases are TGTGCCAGCAGCCCCCTGACGGGGGGCGCTTGGAATGAGCAGTTCTTC. This gives the protein CASSPLTGGAWNEQFF.

The chain employs TRBV6-5 and TRBJ1-5; D remains unclear. Trimming shortened V by 5 bases and J by 2 bases, and 10 bases separated the two germline ends. Germline CDR1 is MNHEY and CDR2 is SVGAGI. This CDR3 has 14 amino acids. CDR3 sequence reads: CASSPQLGNQPQHF. CDR3 nucleotides: TGTGCCAGCAGTCCTCAGCTAGGCAATCAGCCCCAGCATTTT.

V and J are TRBV18 and TRBJ2-2, with 7 bases fitting TRBD2. Trimming cost V 2 bases and J 2 bases; bases outside gene matches: 2. The CDR3 extends over 15 amino acids. The germline V gene has CDR1 KGHSH and CDR2 LQKENI. The CDR3 sequence: CASSPSGANTGELFF. For the CDR3, the DNA is TGTGCCAGCTCACCAAGCGGGGCCAACACCGGGGAGCTGTTTTTT.

The chain joins TRBV9 to TRBJ2-1; TRBD1 agrees at 10 bases. Germline V CDR1 and CDR2: SGDLS, YYNGEE. Unmatched junction bases numbered 11, after V lost 0 bases and J lost 8 bases. There are 17 residues in the CDR3. The DNA of the CDR3 is TGTGCCAGCAGCGTAGGATCCCGACAGGGGGCGCAGGATGAGCAGTTCTTC. This encodes CASSVGSRQGAQDEQFF.

V and J are TRBV29-1 and TRBJ1-2; 8 nucleotides line up with TRBD1. The CDR3 spans 16 residues. The ends lost 4 bases at V and 2 bases at J; junction bases unmatched: 12. Germline V lookup: CDR1 SQVTM, CDR2 ANQGSEA. CDR3 sequence reads: CSVGFAGGAGNYGYTF. The CDR3 DNA reads TGCAGCGTTGGGTTTGCAGGGGGCGCAGGAAACTATGGCTACACCTTC.

The chain carries TRBV5-1 and TRBJ2-7; D might be TRBD2 (6 bases). The V end was cut by 4 bases, the J end by 3 bases, with 17 bases between. Germline V gene sequence: CDR1 SGHRS, CDR2 YFSETQ. This CDR3 contains 15 residues. This CDR3 reads CASSLFAGPYYEQYF. For the CDR3, the DNA is TGCGCCAGCAGCCTCTTTGCGGGGCCGTACTACGAGCAGTACTTC. The full variable domain, in which reference TRBV5-1 and TRBJ2-7 provide the parts outside the CDR3, is KAGVTQTPRYLIKTRGQQVTLSCSPISGHRSVSWYQQTPGQGLQFLFEYFSETQRNKGNFPGRFSGRQFSNSRSEMNVSTLELGDSALYLCASSLFAGPYYEQYFGPGTRLTVT.

The chain employs TRBV19 and TRBJ1-4; D is possibly TRBD1 (5 bases). The CDR3 covers 12 residues. V lost 6 bases, J lost 11 bases, and 13 bases lay in between. Germline lookup yields CDR1 LNHDA and CDR2 SQIVND (reference sequence). This CDR3 reads CASSPSKGKLFF. The CDR3 DNA is TGTGCCAGTAGCCCATCCAAGGGGAAACTGTTTTTT.

The J gene is TRBJ1-2, the V gene TRBV6-6; D may be TRBD1 (5 bases). Germline CDR1 and CDR2: MNHNY and SVGAGI (reference sequence). CDR3 length: 14 residues. Trimming pared 2 bases from V and 4 bases from J, leaving 11 bases between. The CDR3 nucleotides are TGTGCCAGCAGTTACGCCGGGGGGTTCTATGGCTACACCTTC. Residues: CASSYAGGFYGYTF.

The chain has TRBV7-6 and TRBJ1-1; no clear D gene. Trimming took off 5 bases at V and 3 bases at J, with 13 bases between the two ends. The germline gives CDR1 SGHVS, CDR2 FNYEAQ. The CDR3 has 14 amino acids. The CDR3 loop reads CASSKNEGDTEAFF. In DNA, the CDR3 is TGTGCCAGCAGCAAAAATGAGGGCGACACTGAAGCTTTCTTT.

The gene calls are TRBV4-3 and TRBJ1-2; D is possibly TRBD1 (5 bases). V lost 1 base and J 1 base, leaving 13 bases between the germline ends. This CDR3 spans 16 amino acids. Looked up from germline, CDR1 is LGHNA and CDR2 is YSLEER. CDR3 residues: CASSQARRRGNYGYTF. DNA of the CDR3: TGCGCCAGCAGCCAAGCCCGACGGAGGGGTAACTATGGCTACACCTTC.

The chain is built from TRBV2 and TRBJ1-2; D unresolved. V lost 9 bases, J lost 7 bases, and 21 bases lay in between. The V gene's germline CDR1 is SNHLY and CDR2 FYNNEI. The CDR3 runs 14 residues. The CDR3 reads CASKGDLVFGGYTF. Here the CDR3 DNA reads TGTGCCAGTAAGGGAGACCTTGTTTTTGGTGGCTACACCTTC.

V and J are TRBV11-2 and TRBJ2-7; TRBD2 might be the D (6 bases). This CDR3 has 15 residues. Trimming took 1 base from V and 4 from J, leaving 14 bases between them. Per germline, CDR1 SGHAT and CDR2 FQNNGV. The CDR3 nucleotides read TGTGCCAGCAGCTTAGGGGCGGGGTCTTCGTACGAGCAGTACTTC. Translation gives CASSLGAGSSYEQYF.

The V gene is TRBV7-2, the J gene TRBJ2-3, with 10 bases that match TRBD1. Trimming removed 5 bases from V and 6 bases from J; junction bases left unmatched: 14. The CDR3 length is 17 residues. CDR1 is SGHTA, CDR2 FQGNSA, per germline. CDR3 protein: CASSPRKKTGGIDTQYF. DNA for the CDR3: TGTGCCAGCAGCCCCCGGAAGAAGACAGGGGGCATTGATACGCAGTATTTT. Filled out from reference TRBV7-2 and TRBJ2-3, the complete variable domain reads GAGVSQSPSNKVTEKGKDVELRCDPISGHTALYWYRQSLGQGLEFLIYFQGNSAPDKSGLPSDRFSAERTGGSVSTLTIQRTQQEDSAVYLCASSPRKKTGGIDTQYFGPGTRLTVL.

The rearrangement links TRBV7-6 to TRBJ2-7, with a possible D match to TRBD1 (5 bases). Trimming stripped 5 bases from V and 0 bases from J, with 11 bases between. The CDR3 length is 14 residues. Germline values: CDR1 SGHVS, CDR2 FNYEAQ. The CDR3 bases are TGTGCCAGCAGCGAAGGGGTGGGCTCCTACGAGCAGTACTTC. Its translation: CASSEGVGSYEQYF.

V gene TRBV15 combines with J gene TRBJ2-5; D perhaps matches TRBD2 (5 bases). The CDR3 loop spans 16 amino acids. Germline V gene data show CDR1 as LNHNV and CDR2 as YYDKDF (reference sequence). Trimming stripped 0 bases from V and 5 bases from J, with 16 bases between. CDR3 DNA sequence: TGTGCCACCAGCAGAGACCGACTTGCCGGGGTGGAGACCCAGTACTTC. As protein: CATSRDRLAGVETQYF.

This chain uses TRBV30 with TRBJ1-2; no clear D gene. V was clipped by 4 bases and J by 1 base, with 7 bases between them. CDR1 GTSNPN and CDR2 SVGIG come from the germline V gene (reference sequence). The CDR3 spans 12 residues. CDR3 loop: CAWTDYNYGYTF. In nucleotides, the CDR3 is TGTGCCTGGACTGACTATAACTATGGCTACACCTTC. Supplemented by reference TRBV30 and TRBJ1-2, the full variable domain reads SQTIHQWPATLVQPVGSPLSLECTVEGTSNPNLYWYRQAAGRGLQLLFYSVGIGQISSEVPQNLSASRPQDRQFILSSKKLLLSDSGFYLCAWTDYNYGYTFGSGTRLTVV.

The chain couples TRBV9 to TRBJ1-1, with 9 bases that match TRBD1. The V and J ends lost 4 bases and 5 bases, in that order; junction bases with no gene match: 12. The CDR3 has 16 residues. Per germline, CDR1 SGDLS and CDR2 YYNGEE. Here the CDR3 reads CASSPSTGTGNTEAFF. CDR3 bases: TGTGCCAGCAGCCCCTCAACCGGGACAGGGAATACTGAAGCTTTCTTT. The full variable domain, rest sourced from reference TRBV9 and TRBJ1-1, is DSGVTQTPKHLITATGQRVTLRCSPRSGDLSVYWYQQSLDQGLQFLIQYYNGEERAKGNILERFSAQQFPDLHSELNLSSLELGDSALYFCASSPSTGTGNTEAFFGQGTRLTVV.

The chain employs TRBV14 and TRBJ2-7, with D hard to call. Germline assignment: CDR1 SGHDN and CDR2 FVKESK. Trimming removed 0 bases from V and 3 bases from J, with 15 bases in between. The CDR3 consists of 16 residues. CDR3 in DNA: TGTGCCAGCAGCCAAGATGATCTCCCCGCTATCTACGAGCAGTACTTC. This sequence encodes CASSQDDLPAIYEQYF.

The chain couples TRBV4-3 to TRBJ2-3, with D perhaps matching TRBD1 (6 bases). The germline V gene encodes CDR1 LGHNA and CDR2 YSLEER. V was shortened by 5 bases and J by 2 bases, with 11 bases between the two germline ends. The CDR3 extends over 14 amino acids. CDR3: CASSARGYTDTQYF. For the CDR3, the DNA is TGCGCCAGCAGCGCCAGGGGCTACACAGATACGCAGTATTTT.

The gene calls are TRBV9 and TRBJ2-1; 7 nucleotides agree with TRBD1. Germline-derived CDR1 and CDR2 are SGDLS and YYNGEE. The trim removed 2 bases at V and 6 bases at J, leaving 8 bases unmatched. This CDR3 contains 15 residues. The DNA of the CDR3 is TGTGCCAGCAGCGTCGGACAGGCCTTCTCCAATGAGCAGTTCTTC. Translated: CASSVGQAFSNEQFF. Full variable domain (missing parts from reference TRBV9 and TRBJ2-1): DSGVTQTPKHLITATGQRVTLRCSPRSGDLSVYWYQQSLDQGLQFLIQYYNGEERAKGNILERFSAQQFPDLHSELNLSSLELGDSALYFCASSVGQAFSNEQFFGPGTRLTVL.

The chain has TRBV19 and TRBJ2-3; 9 positions match TRBD2. This CDR3 contains 16 residues. The J segment lost 7 bases and the V segment lost 4 bases, leaving 12 bases of the junction unmatched. Germline CDR1 and CDR2: LNHDA and SQIVND (reference sequence). The CDR3 bases are TGTGCCAGTAGTACCAAAAGCGGGAGGACCCCTTATACGCAGTATTTT. Protein product: CASSTKSGRTPYTQYF.

The gene calls are TRBV27 and TRBJ1-2, with 9 bases fitting TRBD1. Per germline, CDR1 MNHEY and CDR2 SMNVEV (reference sequence). The CDR3 consists of 14 residues. V dropped 6 bases and J dropped 5; count of bases not matched to a gene: 7. The CDR3 bases are TGTGCCAGCAGCCCTGGGGACAGGGTTTATGGCTACACCTTC. Translated: CASSPGDRVYGYTF.

The chain has TRBV4-3 and TRBJ1-1, with TRBD1 as a possible D gene (6 bases). Germline-derived CDR1 and CDR2 are LGHNA and YSLEER. The CDR3 is 15 residues long. Trimming stripped 2 bases from V and 8 bases from J, with 18 bases between. The CDR3 region is CASSQRVDSGVEAFF. The CDR3 coding sequence is TGCGCCAGCAGCCAAAGAGTCGATTCAGGGGTGGAAGCTTTCTTT.

The DNA of the CDR3 is TGTGCCAGCAGTGAAGCGCGAGGCAGGGATGGCTACACCTTC. This translates into CASSEARGRDGYTF. The rearrangement joins TRBV6-1 to TRBJ1-2; maybe TRBD1 (5 bases). V was cut by 0 bases and J by 6 bases, with 11 bases left in between. This CDR3 contains 14 residues. CDR1 and CDR2 from the germline V gene are MNHNS and SASEGT.

The chain uses TRBV7-2 and TRBJ1-1, with 7 bases fitting TRBD1. This CDR3 contains 14 residues. Germline CDR1 and CDR2: SGHTA and FQGNSA. Trimming removed 3 bases from V and 4 bases from J; junction bases left unmatched: 5. Here the CDR3 reads CASSFVQGGTEAFF. The CDR3 coding sequence is TGTGCCAGCAGCTTTGTTCAGGGGGGCACTGAAGCTTTCTTT.

The chain couples TRBV7-9 to TRBJ2-1; TRBD2 matches at 7 bases. This CDR3 is built from 15 residues. Germline CDR1 reads SEHNR; CDR2 reads FQNEAQ (reference sequence). V lost 0 bases and J lost 5; bases outside the gene matches: 4. Here the CDR3 reads CASSLAGGRNNEQFF. CDR3 sequence (DNA): TGTGCCAGCAGCTTAGCAGGCGGGAGAAACAATGAGCAGTTCTTC. Full variable domain (rest looked up from reference TRBV7-9 and TRBJ2-1): DTGVSQNPRHKITKRGQNVTFRCDPISEHNRLYWYRQTLGQGPEFLTYFQNEAQLEKSRLLSDRFSAERPKGSFSTLEIQRTEQGDSAMYLCASSLAGGRNNEQFFGPGTRLTVL.

This chain connects TRBV4-3 to TRBJ2-1, with TRBD2 matching 13 bases. There are 17 residues in the CDR3. V dropped 0 bases and J dropped 12; count of bases not matched to a gene: 11. The germline gives CDR1 LGHNA, CDR2 YSLEER. This CDR3 is CASSQDFRTSGGAPQFF. As DNA, the CDR3 is TGCGCCAGCAGCCAAGATTTTCGTACTAGCGGGGGGGCTCCGCAGTTCTTC.

The chain has TRBV18 and TRBJ2-7, with TRBD1 as a possible D gene (6 bases). CDR3 length: 14 amino acids. The V and J ends lost 4 bases and 6 bases respectively, with 16 bases between them. Germline-derived CDR1 and CDR2 are KGHSH and LQKENI. CDR3 sequence (DNA): TGTGCCAGCTCACGACAGGACTCAGGGTCCGAGCAGTACTTC. Its protein is CASSRQDSGSEQYF.